These 14 T cell receptor beta chains came from one sample sequenced in a study of T cell repertoires in cytomegalovirus infection. TCRdb reanalysed the reads using MiXCR and keeps one entry per CDR3 protein. Of tens of thousands of distinct CDR3 sequences in the sample, under 4.5% were seen once. Sequencing was carried out using PBMCs. Receptors originate from a human donor in good health (CMV status not recorded). Some clones in this sample may be carry-over from other donors' samples.

This clonotype was observed at least ten times. The J gene is TRBJ2-5, the V gene TRBV7-9; 7 nucleotides align to TRBD1. The trim removed 5 bases at V and 1 base at J, leaving 7 bases unmatched. This CDR3 has 15 amino acids. Germline V gene sequence: CDR1 SEHNR, CDR2 FQNEAQ (reference sequence). CDR3 loop: CASSPGTASQETQYF. The CDR3 bases are TGTGCCAGCAGCCCCGGGACAGCGAGCCAAGAGACCCAGTACTTC.

This clonotype was recorded at least ten times. The CDR3 DNA reads TGTGCCATGGAGGGTTTAGAGACCCAGTACTTC. Protein sequence: CAMEGLETQYF. The chain joins TRBV2 to TRBJ2-5, with D perhaps matching TRBD2 (6 bases). Trimming took 10 bases from V and 4 from J, leaving 10 bases between them. The length of the CDR3 is 11 residues. Germline assignment: CDR1 SNHLY and CDR2 FYNNEI.

This clonotype was picked up many times. The chain carries TRBV7-2 and TRBJ1-1; maybe TRBD1 (6 bases). Per germline, CDR1 SGHTA and CDR2 FQGNSA. This CDR3 contains 14 residues. V gave up 3 bases and J gave up 2 bases, with 10 bases separating them. CDR3 sequence: CASSFKGGNTEAFF. CDR3 bases: TGTGCCAGCAGCTTCAAGGGGGGAAACACTGAAGCTTTCTTT.

This clonotype came up many times. Here the CDR3 reads CASSFAGDTQYF. The CDR3 DNA reads as TGTGCCAGCAGTTTCGCGGGGGATACGCAGTATTTT. The rearrangement joins TRBV12-3 or TRBV12-4 to TRBJ2-3; D may be TRBD2 (6 bases). This CDR3 comprises 12 residues. V was cut by 3 bases and J by 6 bases, with 7 bases left in between.

Notes on this clonotype: Mismatch with germline at one junction end may stem from a read error. CDR3 sequence (DNA): TGTGCCAGCCGATCGGGATACACTAATGAAAGACTGTTTTTT. Encoded protein: CASRSGYTNERLFF. The chain couples TRBV19 to TRBJ1-4, with no clear D. CDR3 size: 14 residues. CDR1 is LNHDA, CDR2 SQIVND, per germline (reference sequence).

At least ten counts were recorded for this clonotype. The chain is built from TRBV7-2 and TRBJ1-1, with a possible D match to TRBD1 (5 bases). V was pared by 2 bases and J by 0 bases, with 10 bases between. The CDR3 spans 15 residues. Germline V gene sequence: CDR1 SGHTA, CDR2 FQGNSA. CDR3 nucleotide sequence: TGTGCCAGCAGCTTATGGCAGGGAGTGAACACTGAAGCTTTCTTT. It encodes CASSLWQGVNTEAFF.

This clonotype has ten or more counts. This chain's CDR3 is CASSLAFGQPQHF. Here the CDR3 DNA reads TGTGCCAGCAGCTTAGCGTTCGGTCAGCCCCAGCATTTT. V and J are TRBV7-2 and TRBJ1-5; D is unclear. The CDR3 runs 13 residues. Germline CDR1 reads SGHTA; CDR2 reads FQGNSA. V lost 0 bases, J lost 6 bases, and 6 bases lay in between.

The table lists this clonotype with many counts. The rearrangement links TRBV7-6 to TRBJ1-3; D is unclear. The V end lost 2 bases, the J end lost 4 bases, and 12 bases lay between the germline ends. This CDR3 is 15 amino acids long. CDR1 and CDR2 (germline): SGHVS, FNYEAQ. The CDR3 coding sequence is TGTGCCAGCAGCTTATACCAGCCTGGCGGAAACACCATATATTTT. Translation: CASSLYQPGGNTIYF.

This clonotype was seen ten or more times. The gene calls are TRBV7-9 and TRBJ2-1; D gene ambiguous. This CDR3 has 15 amino acids. The germline V gene encodes CDR1 SEHNR and CDR2 FQNEAQ (reference sequence). Trimming removed 1 base from V and 9 bases from J, with 16 bases in between. CDR3 residues: CASSLGLGLRSEQFF. CDR3 in DNA: TGTGCCAGCAGCTTAGGTCTCGGCCTCCGTAGTGAGCAGTTCTTC.

The table lists this clonotype with many counts. The chain recombines TRBV19 with TRBJ2-7; possibly TRBD1 or TRBD2 for D (5 bases each). Trimming cost V 5 bases and J 0 bases, with 11 bases left between them. From germline, CDR1 is LNHDA and CDR2 SQIVND (reference sequence). This CDR3 has 14 amino acids. The CDR3 DNA reads as TGTGCCAGTAGTCGCAGGGACGGCTCCTACGAGCAGTACTTC. This gives the protein CASSRRDGSYEQYF. The whole variable domain, remainder taken from reference TRBV19 and TRBJ2-7, is DGGITQSPKYLFRKEGQNVTLSCEQNLNHDAMYWYRQDPGQGLRLIYYSQIVNDFQKGDIAEGYSVSREKKESFPLTVTSAQKNPTAFYLCASSRRDGSYEQYFGPGTRLTVT.

In this sample, this clonotype turned up many times. This rearrangement joins TRBV7-8 to TRBJ1-1; perhaps TRBD1 as D (5 bases). With 4 bases removed from V and 5 bases from J, the gap between germline ends came to 14 bases. CDR1 and CDR2 from the germline V gene are SGHVS and FQNEAQ. This CDR3 contains 14 residues. CDR3 loop: CASSYGHGGTEAFF. CDR3 coding DNA: TGTGCCAGCAGCTACGGACACGGGGGTACTGAAGCTTTCTTT. The variable domain in full, with the rest retrieved from reference TRBV7-8 and TRBJ1-1, is GAGVSQSPRYKVAKRGQDVALRCDPISGHVSLFWYQQALGQGPEFLTYFQNEAQLDKSGLPSDRFFAERPEGSVSTLKIQRTQQEDSAVYLCASSYGHGGTEAFFGQGTRLTVV.

At least ten counts were recorded for this clonotype. V usage is TRBV7-8 and J usage is TRBJ2-5; TRBD2 matches at 8 bases. This CDR3 contains 15 residues. Germline loops: CDR1 SGHVS, CDR2 FQNEAQ. The V segment lost 5 bases and the J segment 3 bases; nucleotides outside the gene matches: 8. CDR3 region: CASSALGLAEETQYF. The CDR3 nucleotides read TGTGCCAGCAGCGCCCTAGGACTAGCCGAAGAGACCCAGTACTTC.

This clonotype has ten or more counts. The DNA for the CDR3 is TGTGCCAGCAGTTACCCCCAGGGGCGGAAATCCTACGAGCAGTACTTC. As protein: CASSYPQGRKSYEQYF. The V gene is TRBV6-2 or TRBV6-3, the J gene TRBJ2-7; TRBD1 is a possible D gene (6 bases). The ends were cut back, 2 bases at V and 1 base at J, with 15 bases in the middle. The CDR3 has 16 amino acids. Per germline, CDR1 MNHEY and CDR2 SVGEGT.

This clonotype came up many times. The chain joins TRBV6-6 to TRBJ1-2, with D possibly TRBD1 on 5 matching bases. The CDR3 length is 15 residues. Trimming shortened V by 0 bases and J by 7 bases, and 15 bases separated the two germline ends. The germline V gene encodes CDR1 MNHNY and CDR2 SVGAGI (reference sequence). CDR3 in DNA: TGTGCCAGCAGTTACTCAGAAAGGGGCATCGGTGGCTACACCTTC. Translating it yields CASSYSERGIGGYTF.